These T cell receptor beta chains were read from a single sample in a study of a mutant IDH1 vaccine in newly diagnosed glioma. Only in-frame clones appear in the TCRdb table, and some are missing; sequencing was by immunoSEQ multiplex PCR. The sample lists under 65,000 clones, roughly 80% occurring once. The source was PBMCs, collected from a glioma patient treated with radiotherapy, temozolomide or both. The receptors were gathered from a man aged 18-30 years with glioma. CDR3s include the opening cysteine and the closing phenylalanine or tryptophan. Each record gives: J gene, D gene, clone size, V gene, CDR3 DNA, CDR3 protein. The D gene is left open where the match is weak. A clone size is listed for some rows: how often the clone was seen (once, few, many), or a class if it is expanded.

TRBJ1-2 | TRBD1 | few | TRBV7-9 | TGTGCCAGCAGCCAGGGGGTCGGGACAAAAACCTTC | CASSQGVGTKTF
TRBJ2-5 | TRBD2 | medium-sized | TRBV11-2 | TGTGCCAGCAGCTTCGGACTAGCTTGGGGGACCCAGTACTTC | CASSFGLAWGTQYF
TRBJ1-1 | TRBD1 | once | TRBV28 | TGTGCCAGCAGCCTACCCCCTGGACAGGGGAACACTGAAGCTTTCTTT | CASSLPPGQGNTEAFF
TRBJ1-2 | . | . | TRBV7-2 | TGTGCCAGCAGCTTAGGGGGGACTTATGGCTACACCTTC | CASSLGGTYGYTF
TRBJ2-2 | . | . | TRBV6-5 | TGTGCCAGCAGTTCTTATATGAACACCGGGGAGCTGTTTTTT | CASSSYMNTGELFF
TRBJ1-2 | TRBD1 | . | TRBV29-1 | TGCAGCGTTGGGACAGGGGAATTTGTCTACACCTTC | CSVGTGEFVYTF
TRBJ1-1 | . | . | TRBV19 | TGTGCCAGTAGTCCCGGAGCGGGGGGCACTGAAGCTTTCTTT | CASSPGAGGTEAFF
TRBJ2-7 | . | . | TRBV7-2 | TGTGCCAGCAGCCCCTGGACGGGGACCTACGAGCAGTACTTC | CASSPWTGTYEQYF
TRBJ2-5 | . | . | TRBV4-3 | TGCGCCAGCAGCCCATATATCTCCCAAGAGACCCAGTACTTC | CASSPYISQETQYF
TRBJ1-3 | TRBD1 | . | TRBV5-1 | TGCGCCAGCAGCCAGGACAGGGTCTCTGGAAACACCATATATTTT | CASSQDRVSGNTIYF
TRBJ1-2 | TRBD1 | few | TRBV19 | TGTGCCAGTAGTTGGCCCCGACAGGGGGGGAATGGCTACACCTTC | CASSWPRQGGNGYTF
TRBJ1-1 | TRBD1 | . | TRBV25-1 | TGTGCCAGCAGTGATTACAGGGGGGACACTGAAGCTTTCTTT | CASSDYRGDTEAFF
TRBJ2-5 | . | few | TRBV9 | TGTGCCAGCAGCTCTAGACTACAAGAGACCCAGTACTTC | CASSSRLQETQYF
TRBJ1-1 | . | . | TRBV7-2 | TGTGCCAGCAGCTTAGGGCGGGGGGGCACTGAAGCTTTCTTT | CASSLGRGGTEAFF
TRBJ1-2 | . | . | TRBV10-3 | TGTGCCATCAGTGAGTCAGGGGGTTCAAACTATGGCTACACCTTC | CAISESGGSNYGYTF
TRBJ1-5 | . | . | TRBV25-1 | TGTGCCAGCAGTGAAAAGGACATTTCCGGGTATCAGCCCCAGCATTTT | CASSEKDISGYQPQHF
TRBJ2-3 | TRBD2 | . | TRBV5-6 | TGTGCCAGCAGCTTGGGTGGGAGGGGCACAGATACGCAGTATTTT | CASSLGGRGTDTQYF
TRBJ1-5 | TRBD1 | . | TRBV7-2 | TGTGCCAGCAGCTTAGGTCCAGGGGGCGGTCAGCCCCAGCATTTT | CASSLGPGGGQPQHF
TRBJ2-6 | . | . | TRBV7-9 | TGTGCCAGCAGCGCCAGCTCTGGGGCCAACGTCCTGACTTTC | CASSASSGANVLTF
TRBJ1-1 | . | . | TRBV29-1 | TGCAGCGTCGCTACAGGGAACACTGAAGCTTTCTTT | CSVATGNTEAFF
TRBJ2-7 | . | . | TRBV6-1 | TGTGCCAGCAGTGAACAGGGACATATCGACGAGCAGTACTTC | CASSEQGHIDEQYF
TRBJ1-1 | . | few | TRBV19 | TGTGCCAGTAGTCTCGACAGGATTGAAGCTTTCTTT | CASSLDRIEAFF
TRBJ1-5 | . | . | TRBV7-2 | TGTGCCAGCAGCCTAAAGGCAGGGGAACAGCCCCAGCATTTT | CASSLKAGEQPQHF
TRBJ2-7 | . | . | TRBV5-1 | TGCGCCAGCAGCTTGACGGGCGTCAACGAGCAGTACTTC | CASSLTGVNEQYF
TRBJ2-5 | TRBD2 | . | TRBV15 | TGTGCCACCAGCAGAGCGAGGCTAGCGGGAGAGACCCAGTACTTC | CATSRARLAGETQYF
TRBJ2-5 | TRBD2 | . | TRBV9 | TGTGCCAGCAGCGTAGCCCCCATTGGAGCGGGGGGTGGGGAGGGGGAGACCCAGTACTTC | CASSVAPIGAGGGEGETQYF
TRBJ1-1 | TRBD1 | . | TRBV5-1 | TGCGCCAGCAGCAATAGGGACAGGGCTGGCACTGAAGCTTTCTTT | CASSNRDRAGTEAFF
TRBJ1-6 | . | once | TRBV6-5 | TGTGCCAGCAGTTTTGGAGCAGGAAATTCACCCCTCCACTTT | CASSFGAGNSPLHF
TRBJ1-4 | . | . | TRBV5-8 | TGTGCCAGCAGCCAGGACGGGGAAAAACTGTTTTTT | CASSQDGEKLFF
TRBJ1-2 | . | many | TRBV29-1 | TGCAGCGTTGATTGGAGGGGAGTACAGGGAGGCGGCTACACCTTC | CSVDWRGVQGGGYTF
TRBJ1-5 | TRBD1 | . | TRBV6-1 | TGTGCCAGCAGTCCCGGACAGGGTCAGCCCCAGCATTTT | CASSPGQGQPQHF
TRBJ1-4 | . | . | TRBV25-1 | TGTGCCAGCAGTGAAGGGGCCCGGACAGCTGAAAAACTGTTTTTT | CASSEGARTAEKLFF
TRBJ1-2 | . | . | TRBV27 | TGTGCCAGCAGCCACCGACGGATAGGCGCCTATGGCTACACCTTC | CASSHRRIGAYGYTF
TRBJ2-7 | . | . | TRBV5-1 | TGCGCCAGCAGCTTTTACGGCGGACCCTACGAGCAGTACTTC | CASSFYGGPYEQYF
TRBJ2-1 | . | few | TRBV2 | TGTGCCAGCAGAGGGATAGGGTACAATGAGCAGTTCTTC | CASRGIGYNEQFF
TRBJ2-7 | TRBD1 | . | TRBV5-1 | TGCGCCAGCAGCACTGGGACAGGGGCCTACGAGCAGTACTTC | CASSTGTGAYEQYF
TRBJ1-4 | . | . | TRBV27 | TGTGCCAGCAGTTCGAGGGACGGCAAGGAAAAACTGTTTTTT | CASSSRDGKEKLFF
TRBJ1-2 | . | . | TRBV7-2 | TGTGCCAGCAGCCCCCAAGGGAACTATGGCTACACCTTC | CASSPQGNYGYTF
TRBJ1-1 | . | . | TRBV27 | TGTGCCAGCAGTTTGGGCAGGGGCACTGAAGCTTTCTTT | CASSLGRGTEAFF
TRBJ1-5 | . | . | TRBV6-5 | TGTGCCAGCGGAGAGGGTCGGGGGGCAGCGGGGCCCCAGCATTTT | CASGEGRGAAGPQHF
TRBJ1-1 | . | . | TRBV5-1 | TGCGCCAGCAGCTTGAGGGGAAGGGGGACTGAAGCTTTCTTT | CASSLRGRGTEAFF
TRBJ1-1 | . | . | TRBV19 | TGTGCCTCCCGAGGGCCGAACACTGAAGCTTTCTTT | CASRGPNTEAFF
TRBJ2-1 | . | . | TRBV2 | TGTGCCAGCAGTGAAGGTGGCTATGAGCAGTTCTTC | CASSEGGYEQFF
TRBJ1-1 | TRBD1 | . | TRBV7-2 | TGTGCCAGCAGCTTTAGTACAGGGGGTTTTATGAACACTGAAGCTTTCTTT | CASSFSTGGFMNTEAFF
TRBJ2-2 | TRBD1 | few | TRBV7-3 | TGTGCCAGCAGCCCCCACAGGGGATCGAACACCGGGGAGCTGTTTTTT | CASSPHRGSNTGELFF
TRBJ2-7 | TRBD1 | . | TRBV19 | TGTGCCAGTAGTAGGGGACAGTCCTACGAGCAGTACTTC | CASSRGQSYEQYF
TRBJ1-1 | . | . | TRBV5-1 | TGCGCCAGCAGCACCTCCTCGGGGGGTGGGACTGAAGCTTTCTTT | CASSTSSGGGTEAFF
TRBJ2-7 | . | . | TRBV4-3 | TGCGCCAGCAGCGTAGATCTTTACGGCGACTACGAGCAGTACTTC | CASSVDLYGDYEQYF
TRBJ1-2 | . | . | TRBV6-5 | TGTGCCAGCAGTTATACAGGGAAGTATGGCTACACCTTC | CASSYTGKYGYTF
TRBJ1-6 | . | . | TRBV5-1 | TGCGCCAGCAGCTTGGAAGTTGGGGCGGGTCATTCACCCCTCCACTTT | CASSLEVGAGHSPLHF
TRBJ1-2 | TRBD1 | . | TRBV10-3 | TGTGCCATCAGTGAGTCGAGACAGGGCTATGGCTACACCTTC | CAISESRQGYGYTF
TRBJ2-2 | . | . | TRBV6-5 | TGTGCCAGCAGTTGGGGTTTCTGGCAGAACACCGGGGAGCTGTTTTTT | CASSWGFWQNTGELFF
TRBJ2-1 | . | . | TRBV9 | TGTGCCAGCAGCCGTACCACTACAGGGCTGGCCCCCTACAATGAGCAGTTCTTC | CASSRTTTGLAPYNEQFF
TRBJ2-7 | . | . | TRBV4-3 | TGCGCCAGCAGCCAAGGGATGGAGGGTTCCTACGAGCAGTACTTC | CASSQGMEGSYEQYF